The subject of this entry is one T cell receptor (beta chain). V was trimmed by 3 bases and J by 0 bases, leaving 10 bases between them. Per germline, CDR1 SGDLS and CDR2 YYNGEE. This CDR3 is 15 amino acids long. Assay: immunoSEQ multiplex PCR; the TCRdb copy retains only in-frame clones and omits some. Of tens of thousands of clones in the sample, approximately 86% were seen once. This record belongs to a study of blood T cell repertoires in COVID-19. The rearrangement joins TRBV9 to TRBJ2-1; no reliable D call. Source material: peripheral blood. The source is a man aged 50 to 59 with active COVID-19. The CDR3 protein is CASSGLYTSYNEQFF. The CDR3 region has the DNA TGTGCCAGCAGCGGACTGTATACCTCCTACAATGAGCAGTTCTTC.